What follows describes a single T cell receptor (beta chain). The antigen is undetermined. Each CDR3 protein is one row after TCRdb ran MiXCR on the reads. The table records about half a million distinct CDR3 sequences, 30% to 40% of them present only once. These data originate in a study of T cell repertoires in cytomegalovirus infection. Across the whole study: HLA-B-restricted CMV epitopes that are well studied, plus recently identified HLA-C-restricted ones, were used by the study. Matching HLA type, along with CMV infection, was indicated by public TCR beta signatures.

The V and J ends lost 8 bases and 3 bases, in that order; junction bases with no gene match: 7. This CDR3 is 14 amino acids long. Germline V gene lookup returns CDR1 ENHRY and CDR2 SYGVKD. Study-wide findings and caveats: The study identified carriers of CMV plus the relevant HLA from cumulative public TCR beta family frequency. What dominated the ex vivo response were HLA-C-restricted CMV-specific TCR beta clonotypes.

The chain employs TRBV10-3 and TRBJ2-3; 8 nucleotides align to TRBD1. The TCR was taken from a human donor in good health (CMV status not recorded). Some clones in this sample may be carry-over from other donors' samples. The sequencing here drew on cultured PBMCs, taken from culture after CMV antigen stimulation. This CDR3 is CAIQQGGTTDTQYF. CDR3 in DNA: TGTGCCATCCAACAGGGGGGAACAACAGATACGCAGTATTTT.